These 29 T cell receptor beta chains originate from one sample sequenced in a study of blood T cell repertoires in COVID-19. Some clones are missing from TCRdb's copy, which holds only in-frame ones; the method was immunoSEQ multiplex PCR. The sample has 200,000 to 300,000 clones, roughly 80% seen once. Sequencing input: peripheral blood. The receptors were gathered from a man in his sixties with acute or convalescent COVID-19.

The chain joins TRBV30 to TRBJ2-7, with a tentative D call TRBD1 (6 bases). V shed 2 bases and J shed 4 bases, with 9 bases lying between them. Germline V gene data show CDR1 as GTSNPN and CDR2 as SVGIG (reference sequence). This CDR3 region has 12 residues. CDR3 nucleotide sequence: TGTGCCTGGAGTCCTACAGGGTACGAGCAGTACTTC. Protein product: CAWSPTGYEQYF.

The CDR3: CASNEWGVAAYEQYF. CDR3 coding DNA: TGTGCCAGCAACGAGTGGGGCGTCGCGGCCTACGAGCAGTACTTC. This chain uses TRBV28 with TRBJ2-7; D is possibly TRBD1 (5 bases). V was pared by 7 bases and J by 2 bases, with 18 bases between. In germline, CDR1 is MDHEN, CDR2 SYDVKM. The CDR3 sequence is 15 residues long.

CDR3: CSVKSFLTGVTDTQYF. The CDR3 DNA follows: TGCAGCGTCAAAAGCTTCTTGACAGGGGTCACAGATACGCAGTATTTT. V usage is TRBV29-1 and J usage is TRBJ2-3; 8 bases line up with TRBD1. Germline CDR1 reads SQVTM; CDR2 reads ANQGSEA. The length of the CDR3 is 16 residues. The junction had 13 bases not matched to a gene; V was cut back by 6 bases and J by 2 bases.

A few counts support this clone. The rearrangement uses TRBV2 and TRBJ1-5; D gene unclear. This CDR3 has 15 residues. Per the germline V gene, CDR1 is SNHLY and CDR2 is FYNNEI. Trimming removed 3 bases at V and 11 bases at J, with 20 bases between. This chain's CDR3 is CASSEEPGSSFTQHF. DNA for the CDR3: TGTGCCAGCAGTGAGGAGCCGGGGAGTTCTTTTACCCAGCATTTT. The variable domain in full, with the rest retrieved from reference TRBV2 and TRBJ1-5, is EPEVTQTPSHQVTQMGQEVILRCVPISNHLYFYWYRQILGQKVEFLVSFYNNEISEKSEIFDDQFSVERPDGSNFTLKIRSTKLEDSAMYFCASSEEPGSSFTQHFGDGTRLSIL.

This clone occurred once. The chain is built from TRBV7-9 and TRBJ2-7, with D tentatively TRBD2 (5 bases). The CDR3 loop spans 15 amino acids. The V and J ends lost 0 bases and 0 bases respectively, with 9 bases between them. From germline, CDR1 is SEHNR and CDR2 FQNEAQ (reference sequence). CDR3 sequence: CASSLAVGDSYEQYF. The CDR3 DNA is TGTGCCAGCAGCTTAGCGGTCGGGGACTCCTACGAGCAGTACTTC.

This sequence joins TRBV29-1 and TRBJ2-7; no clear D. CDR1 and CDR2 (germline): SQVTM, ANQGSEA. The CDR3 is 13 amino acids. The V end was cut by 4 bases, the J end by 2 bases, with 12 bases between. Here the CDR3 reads CSVGPGGPYEQYF. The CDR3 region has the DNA TGCAGCGTTGGGCCTGGCGGTCCCTACGAGCAGTACTTC.

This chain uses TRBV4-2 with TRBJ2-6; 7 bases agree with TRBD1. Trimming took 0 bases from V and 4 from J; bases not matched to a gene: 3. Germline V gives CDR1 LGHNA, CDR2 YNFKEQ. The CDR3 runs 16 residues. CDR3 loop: CASSQEKGAGANVLTF. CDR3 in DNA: TGTGCCAGCAGCCAAGAAAAGGGGGCCGGGGCCAACGTCCTGACTTTC.

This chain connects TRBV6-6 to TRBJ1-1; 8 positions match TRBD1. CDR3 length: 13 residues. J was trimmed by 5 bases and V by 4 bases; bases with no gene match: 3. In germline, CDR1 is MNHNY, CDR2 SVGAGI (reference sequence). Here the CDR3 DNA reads TGTGCCAGCAGTTCAGGGGGCCGGACTGAAGCTTTCTTT. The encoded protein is CASSSGGRTEAFF.

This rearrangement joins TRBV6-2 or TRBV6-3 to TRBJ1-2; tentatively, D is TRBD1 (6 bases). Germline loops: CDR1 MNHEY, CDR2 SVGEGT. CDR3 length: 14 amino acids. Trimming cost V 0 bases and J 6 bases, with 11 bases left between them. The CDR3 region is CASSYSTYRDGYTF. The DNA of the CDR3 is TGTGCCAGCAGTTACTCAACTTACAGGGATGGCTACACCTTC.

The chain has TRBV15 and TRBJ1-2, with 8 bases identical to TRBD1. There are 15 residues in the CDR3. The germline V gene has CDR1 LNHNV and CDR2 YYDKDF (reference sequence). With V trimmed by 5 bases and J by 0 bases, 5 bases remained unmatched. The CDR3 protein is CATSSRTGPNYGYTF. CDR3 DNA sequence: TGTGCCACCAGCTCCCGGACAGGGCCTAACTATGGCTACACCTTC.

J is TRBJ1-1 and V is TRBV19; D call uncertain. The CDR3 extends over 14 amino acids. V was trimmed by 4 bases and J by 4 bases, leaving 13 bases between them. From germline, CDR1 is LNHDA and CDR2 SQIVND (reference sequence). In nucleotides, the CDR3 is TGTGCCAGTAGTACAAGAACCCGGGGCACTGAAGCTTTCTTT. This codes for CASSTRTRGTEAFF.

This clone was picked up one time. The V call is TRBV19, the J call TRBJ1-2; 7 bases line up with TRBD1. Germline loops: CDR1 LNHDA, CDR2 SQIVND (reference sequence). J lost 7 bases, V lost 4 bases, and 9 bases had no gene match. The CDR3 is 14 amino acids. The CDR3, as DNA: TGTGCCAGTAGTAAACGACAGGGTGGAGTTGGCTACACCTTC. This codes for CASSKRQGGVGYTF.

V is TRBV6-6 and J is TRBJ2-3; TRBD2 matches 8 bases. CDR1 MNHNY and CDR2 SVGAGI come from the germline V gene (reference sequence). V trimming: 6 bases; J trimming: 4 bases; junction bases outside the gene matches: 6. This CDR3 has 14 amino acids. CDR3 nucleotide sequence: TGTGCCAGCAGATTCGGGAGGGCCGCAGATACGCAGTATTTT. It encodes CASRFGRAADTQYF.

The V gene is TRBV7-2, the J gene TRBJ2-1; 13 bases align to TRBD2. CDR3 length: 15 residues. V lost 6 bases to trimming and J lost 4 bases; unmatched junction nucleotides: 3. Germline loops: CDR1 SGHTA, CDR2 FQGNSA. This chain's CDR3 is CASRALAGGYNEQFF. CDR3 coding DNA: TGTGCCAGCAGAGCACTAGCGGGAGGGTACAATGAGCAGTTCTTC.

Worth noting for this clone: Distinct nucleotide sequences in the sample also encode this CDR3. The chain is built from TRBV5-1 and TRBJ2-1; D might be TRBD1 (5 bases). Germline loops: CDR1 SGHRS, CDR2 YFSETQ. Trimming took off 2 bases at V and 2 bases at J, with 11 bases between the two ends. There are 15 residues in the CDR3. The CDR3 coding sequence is TGCGCCAGCAGCTTAGTCCAGGGTCCCTACAATGAGCAGTTCTTC. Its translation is CASSLVQGPYNEQFF.

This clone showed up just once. The CDR3 coding sequence is TGTGCCAGCAGCTTCGCGATTACAGGGGCGGGTAGCAATCAGCCCCAGCATTTT. This codes for CASSFAITGAGSNQPQHF. J is TRBJ1-5 and V is TRBV7-2, with 7 bases identical to TRBD1. The CDR3 extends over 18 amino acids. The V and J ends lost 3 bases and 0 bases, in that order; junction bases with no gene match: 11. CDR1 and CDR2 (germline): SGHTA, FQGNSA.

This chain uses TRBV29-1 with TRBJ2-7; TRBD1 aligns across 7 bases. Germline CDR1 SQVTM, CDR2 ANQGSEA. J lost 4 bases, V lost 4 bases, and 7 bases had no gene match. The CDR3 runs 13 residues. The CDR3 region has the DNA TGCAGCGTTGGAATGAGGGGGCAATACGAGCAGTACTTC. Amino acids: CSVGMRGQYEQYF.

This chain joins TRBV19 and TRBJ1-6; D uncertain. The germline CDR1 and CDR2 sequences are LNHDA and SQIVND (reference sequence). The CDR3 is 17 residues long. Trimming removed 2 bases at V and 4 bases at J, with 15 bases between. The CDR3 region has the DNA TGTGCCAGTAGTATAATGTCGGCAGGACTTTATAATTCACCCCTCCACTTT. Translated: CASSIMSAGLYNSPLHF.

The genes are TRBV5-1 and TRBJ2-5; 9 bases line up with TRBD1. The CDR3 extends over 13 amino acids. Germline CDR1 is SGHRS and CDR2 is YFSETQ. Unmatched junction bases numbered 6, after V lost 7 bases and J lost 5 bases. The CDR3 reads CASQTGGGETQYF. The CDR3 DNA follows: TGCGCCAGCCAGACAGGGGGTGGGGAGACCCAGTACTTC.

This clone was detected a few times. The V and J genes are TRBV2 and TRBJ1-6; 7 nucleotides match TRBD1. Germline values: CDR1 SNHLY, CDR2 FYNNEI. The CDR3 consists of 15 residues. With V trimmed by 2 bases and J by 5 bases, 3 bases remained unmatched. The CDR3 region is CASSERGPNNSPLHF. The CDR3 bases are TGTGCCAGCAGTGAAAGGGGGCCCAATAATTCACCCCTCCACTTT. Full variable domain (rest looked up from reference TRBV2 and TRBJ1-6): EPEVTQTPSHQVTQMGQEVILRCVPISNHLYFYWYRQILGQKVEFLVSFYNNEISEKSEIFDDQFSVERPDGSNFTLKIRSTKLEDSAMYFCASSERGPNNSPLHFGNGTRLTVT.

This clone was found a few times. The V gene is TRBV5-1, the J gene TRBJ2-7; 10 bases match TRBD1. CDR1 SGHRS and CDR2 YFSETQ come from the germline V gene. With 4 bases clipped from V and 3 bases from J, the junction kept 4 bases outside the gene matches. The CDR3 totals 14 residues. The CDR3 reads CASSPRDRGYEQYF. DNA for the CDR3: TGCGCCAGCAGCCCCCGGGACAGGGGCTACGAGCAGTACTTC.

The CDR3: CASSFGRGFGGYTF. The CDR3 bases are TGTGCCAGCAGCTTTGGAAGGGGATTTGGTGGCTACACCTTC. The chain employs TRBV7-9 and TRBJ1-2, with a possible D match to TRBD1 (5 bases). CDR1 is SEHNR, CDR2 FQNEAQ, per germline (reference sequence). The V and J ends lost 3 bases and 7 bases respectively, with 15 bases between them. The CDR3 contains 14 residues.

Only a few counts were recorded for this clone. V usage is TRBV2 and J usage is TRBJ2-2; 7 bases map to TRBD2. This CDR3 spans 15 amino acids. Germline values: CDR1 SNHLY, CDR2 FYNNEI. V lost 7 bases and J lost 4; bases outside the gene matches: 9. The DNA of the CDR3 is TGTGCCAGCACTAGACTAGCCCCGGGCACCGGGGAGCTGTTTTTT. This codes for CASTRLAPGTGELFF.

The CDR3 DNA reads TGTGCCAGCAGTTTATCCGGCGGGAGGGTCCACGAGCAGTACTTC. It is translated as CASSLSGGRVHEQYF. The chain recombines TRBV28 with TRBJ2-7; 9 bases line up with TRBD2. The V segment lost 1 base and the J segment 5 bases; nucleotides outside the gene matches: 6. CDR1 MDHEN and CDR2 SYDVKM come from the germline V gene. The CDR3 is 15 residues long.

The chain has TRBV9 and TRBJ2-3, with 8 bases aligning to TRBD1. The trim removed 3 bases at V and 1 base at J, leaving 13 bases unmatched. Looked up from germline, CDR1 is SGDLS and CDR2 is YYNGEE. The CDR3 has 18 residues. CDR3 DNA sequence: TGTGCCAGCAGCGCCAGAAGCGGACAGGGATTGGGCACAGATACGCAGTATTTT. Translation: CASSARSGQGLGTDTQYF. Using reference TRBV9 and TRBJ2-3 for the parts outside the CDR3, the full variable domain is DSGVTQTPKHLITATGQRVTLRCSPRSGDLSVYWYQQSLDQGLQFLIQYYNGEERAKGNILERFSAQQFPDLHSELNLSSLELGDSALYFCASSARSGQGLGTDTQYFGPGTRLTVL.

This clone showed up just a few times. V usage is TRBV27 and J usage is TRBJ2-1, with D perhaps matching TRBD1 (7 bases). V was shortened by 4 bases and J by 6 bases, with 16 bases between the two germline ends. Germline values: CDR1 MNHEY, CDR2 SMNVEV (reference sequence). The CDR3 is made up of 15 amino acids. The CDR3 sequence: CASSSRGAGGNEQFF. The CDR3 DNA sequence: TGTGCCAGCAGTTCCAGGGGGGCAGGTGGCAATGAGCAGTTCTTC.

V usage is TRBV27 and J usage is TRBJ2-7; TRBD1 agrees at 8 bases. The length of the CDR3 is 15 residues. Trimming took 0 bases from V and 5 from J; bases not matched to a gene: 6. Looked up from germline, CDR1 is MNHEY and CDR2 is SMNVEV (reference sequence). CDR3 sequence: CASSLSTGEKNEQYF. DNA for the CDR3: TGTGCCAGCAGTTTATCGACAGGGGAAAAGAACGAGCAGTACTTC.

The CDR3 sequence: CASTRSSTEQYF. The CDR3 nucleotides are TGTGCCAGCACCCGATCCTCTACCGAGCAGTACTTC. The chain uses TRBV5-6 and TRBJ2-7; D unclear. Germline loops: CDR1 SGHDT, CDR2 YYEEEE. This CDR3 region has 12 residues. The V end lost 6 bases, the J end lost 6 bases, and 13 bases lay between the germline ends.

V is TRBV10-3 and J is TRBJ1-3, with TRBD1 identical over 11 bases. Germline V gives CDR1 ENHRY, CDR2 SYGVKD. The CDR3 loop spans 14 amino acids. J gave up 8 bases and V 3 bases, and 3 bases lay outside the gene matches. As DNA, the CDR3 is TGTGCCATCAGTGATGGACAGGGGGCAGACACCATATATTTT. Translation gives CAISDGQGADTIYF.